Listed here are 31 T cell receptor beta chains from one sample, sequenced in a study of blood T cells in healthy people across ages. Combining a sample-barcoded 5' primer with a J-beta primer mix, a second PCR ran for roughly 6 to 12 cycles. TCRdb itself ran the 5' RACE reads through MiXCR, one entry per CDR3 protein. The sample carries approximately 820,000 distinct CDR3 sequences, 40% to 50% recorded once. The sequenced material came from blood. The source is a man in his 60s in good health.

This sequence joins TRBV20-1 and TRBJ2-6; D uncertain. The CDR3 has 13 amino acids. The germline gives CDR1 DFQATT, CDR2 SNEGSKA (reference sequence). Trimming left V 6 bases short and J 0 bases short, with 6 bases between. The CDR3 bases are TGCAGTGCCTTAGGCTCTGGGGCCAACGTCCTGACTTTC. Translating it yields CSALGSGANVLTF.

This sequence joins TRBV20-1 and TRBJ1-5; D might be TRBD1 (6 bases). Germline CDR1 DFQATT, CDR2 SNEGSKA (reference sequence). Trimming left V 3 bases short and J 4 bases short, with 16 bases between. This CDR3 comprises 15 residues. The chain's CDR3 is CSARVFGGRNQPQHF. CDR3 sequence (DNA): TGCAGTGCTAGGGTTTTTGGGGGGCGAAATCAGCCCCAGCATTTT.

Notes on this clonotype: The junction differs from germline at one of its ends, possibly a read error. The CDR3 coding sequence is TGTGCCGGCAGCTTTTTTGGAGGGGGCACAGATACGCAGTATTTT. Amino acids: CAGSFFGGGTDTQYF. This sequence joins TRBV7-2 and TRBJ2-3; possible D gene TRBD2, 6 bases. CDR1 SGHTA and CDR2 FQGNSA come from the germline V gene. This CDR3 comprises 15 residues. Full variable domain (outside the CDR3, taken from reference TRBV7-2 and TRBJ2-3): GAGVSQSPSNKVTEKGKDVELRCDPISGHTALYWYRQSLGQGLEFLIYFQGNSAPDKSGLPSDRFSAERTGGSVSTLTIQRTQQEDSAVYLCAGSFFGGGTDTQYFGPGTRLTVL.

This rearrangement joins TRBV20-1 to TRBJ2-7; a possible D gene is TRBD2 (7 bases). Germline loops: CDR1 DFQATT, CDR2 SNEGSKA (reference sequence). The CDR3 is 16 amino acids. V lost 5 bases to trimming and J lost 4 bases, with 24 bases between them. This chain's CDR3 is CSAQHGGRGAKYEQYF. The CDR3 DNA sequence: TGCAGTGCTCAACACGGGGGACGGGGGGCAAAATACGAGCAGTACTTC.

There are many counts of this clonotype. The chain links TRBV12-3 or TRBV12-4 to TRBJ2-7, with TRBD1 identical over 9 bases. The CDR3 consists of 14 residues. The J segment lost 4 bases and the V segment lost 6 bases, leaving 7 bases of the junction unmatched. This chain's CDR3 is CASSYRQGGYEQYF. CDR3 nucleotide sequence: TGTGCCAGCAGCTACCGACAGGGGGGATACGAGCAGTACTTC.

The chain employs TRBV11-2 and TRBJ2-1; TRBD2 matches 11 bases. V gave up 0 bases and J gave up 1 base; unmatched junction bases: 11. This CDR3 has 20 amino acids. The V gene's germline CDR1 is SGHAT and CDR2 FQNNGV. CDR3 sequence (DNA): TGTGCCAGCAGCTTAGATAGGAAGGCTAGCGGGGGGACTTCCTACAATGAGCAGTTCTTC. Protein sequence: CASSLDRKASGGTSYNEQFF.

V is TRBV7-2 and J is TRBJ1-2; D uncertain. The V end lost 4 bases, the J end lost 4 bases, and 13 bases lay between the germline ends. Germline-derived CDR1 and CDR2 are SGHTA and FQGNSA. The CDR3 runs to 14 residues. The CDR3 DNA follows: TGTGCCAGCAGCTCGATCGACGACTTCTATGGCTACACCTTC. Residues: CASSSIDDFYGYTF.

This rearrangement joins TRBV7-9 to TRBJ1-3, with D maybe TRBD1 (5 bases). Trimming stripped 0 bases from V and 6 bases from J, with 6 bases between. This CDR3 region has 13 residues. Germline V gives CDR1 SEHNR, CDR2 FQNEAQ (reference sequence). In DNA, the CDR3 is TGTGCCAGCAGCTTAGCAGGGGAAAACACCATATATTTT. As protein: CASSLAGENTIYF. Using reference TRBV7-9 and TRBJ1-3 for the parts outside the CDR3, the full variable domain is DTGVSQNPRHKITKRGQNVTFRCDPISEHNRLYWYRQTLGQGPEFLTYFQNEAQLEKSRLLSDRFSAERPKGSFSTLEIQRTEQGDSAMYLCASSLAGENTIYFGEGSWLTVV.

This clonotype is a singleton in its sample. DNA of the CDR3: TGCAGTGCTAGAGCGGGGGCTGGGCGTAGGTACAATGAGCAGTTCTTC. Encoded protein: CSARAGAGRRYNEQFF. The V call is TRBV20-1, the J call TRBJ2-1; D may be TRBD1 or TRBD2 (6 bases each). The ends were cut back, 1 base at V and 4 bases at J, with 17 bases in the middle. CDR3 length equals 16 residues. Germline assignment: CDR1 DFQATT and CDR2 SNEGSKA (reference sequence).

This clonotype was seen a few times. The rearrangement joins TRBV6-6 to TRBJ2-3; D is ambiguous. This CDR3 contains 16 residues. Germline V lookup: CDR1 MNHNY, CDR2 SVGAGI (reference sequence). With 5 bases removed from V and 0 bases from J, the gap between germline ends came to 15 bases. In DNA form, the CDR3 reads TGTGCCAGCAGTGCGATCTCACAGACTAGCACAGATACGCAGTATTTT. Its translation: CASSAISQTSTDTQYF.

The chain is built from TRBV27 and TRBJ2-1; a possible D gene is TRBD1 (6 bases). Germline lookup yields CDR1 MNHEY and CDR2 SMNVEV (reference sequence). The CDR3 is 13 amino acids. V was trimmed by 6 bases and J by 13 bases, leaving 19 bases between them. CDR3 sequence (DNA): TGTGCCAGCAGGACAGGACTTGGGGAGACCCAGTTCTTC. Translated, it gives CASRTGLGETQFF.

CDR3 in amino acids: CASSYGKNRGTEAFF. The CDR3 region has the DNA TGTGCCAGCAGTTACGGGAAAAACAGGGGCACTGAAGCTTTCTTT. The V call is TRBV12-3 or TRBV12-4, the J call TRBJ1-1; 7 bases are a match to TRBD1. V lost 4 bases, J lost 4 bases, and 9 bases stayed unmatched. The CDR3 consists of 15 residues.

Only a few counts were recorded for this clonotype. This chain joins TRBV18 and TRBJ1-1; perhaps TRBD1 as D (6 bases). The V gene lost 6 bases and the J gene lost 3 bases, with 14 bases spanning the gap. Germline V CDR1 and CDR2: KGHSH, LQKENI. There are 14 residues in the CDR3. The CDR3 DNA reads as TGTGCCAGCTCCCCTACAGGGATTCACACTGAAGCTTTCTTT. This translates into CASSPTGIHTEAFF.

The chain is built from TRBV9 and TRBJ2-5; 10 nucleotides match TRBD1. The CDR3 contains 15 residues. Germline V gene data show CDR1 as SGDLS and CDR2 as YYNGEE. J gave up 7 bases and V 4 bases, and 10 bases lay outside the gene matches. The DNA for the CDR3 is TGTGCCAGCAGCCCCGGACAGGGGGATTCAGGGACCCAGTACTTC. Amino acids: CASSPGQGDSGTQYF.

V gene TRBV7-8 combines with J gene TRBJ2-1, with TRBD2 matching 12 bases. The CDR3 sequence is 19 residues long. Germline trimming cut 3 bases from V and 0 bases from J; bases unmatched to any gene: 9. CDR1 is SGHVS and CDR2 is FQNEAQ in the germline V gene. CDR3 bases: TGTGCCAGCAGCTTGGGGACTAGCGGGCCCACGAGCTCCTACAATGAGCAGTTCTTC. Translating gives CASSLGTSGPTSSYNEQFF.

The chain combines TRBV11-2 with TRBJ1-1, with no clear D. The V gene's germline CDR1 is SGHAT and CDR2 FQNNGV. Trimming pared 2 bases from V and 1 base from J, leaving 11 bases between. CDR3 length equals 15 residues. CDR3 sequence (DNA): TGTGCCAGCAGCTTACAGGCTAACCGGAACACTGAAGCTTTCTTT. It translates to CASSLQANRNTEAFF.

The J gene is TRBJ1-2, the V gene TRBV12-3 or TRBV12-4; maybe TRBD1 (6 bases). CDR3 size: 13 residues. Deletions cut 1 base from V and 8 bases from J, with 11 bases between. The CDR3 DNA reads as TGTGCCAGCAGTTTAGGGACAGTCCGAGGCTACACCTTC. Residues: CASSLGTVRGYTF.

V is TRBV3-1 and J is TRBJ2-7; D is unresolved. The V end was cut by 1 base, the J end by 0 bases, with 10 bases between. The CDR3 spans 15 residues. Germline assignment: CDR1 LGHDT and CDR2 YNNKEL (reference sequence). The CDR3 reads CASSQGARYSYEQYF. The CDR3 DNA reads as TGTGCCAGCAGCCAAGGGGCCCGCTACTCCTACGAGCAGTACTTC.

This clonotype came up a few times. The rearrangement links TRBV10-3 to TRBJ2-7, with D perhaps matching TRBD2 (6 bases). This CDR3 region has 13 residues. V dropped 5 bases and J dropped 2 bases, with 10 bases sitting between them. Looked up from germline, CDR1 is ENHRY and CDR2 is SYGVKD. The CDR3 bases are TGTGCCATCAGTTCGGGGGTCACCTACGAGCAGTACTTC. It codes for CAISSGVTYEQYF.

This clonotype was seen more than once but under ten times. CDR3 protein: CASSQVTSYGTQYF. The DNA of the CDR3 is TGCGCCAGCAGCCAAGTCACTAGCTACGGTACGCAGTATTTT. The rearrangement joins TRBV4-1 to TRBJ2-3, with TRBD2 as a possible D gene (6 bases). CDR1 MGHRA and CDR2 YSYEKL come from the germline V gene. The V end was cut by 1 base, the J end by 8 bases, with 13 bases between. There are 14 residues in the CDR3.

This clonotype was seen only a few times. This chain links TRBV4-3 with TRBJ2-3; D unresolved. Trimming cost V 3 bases and J 4 bases, with 17 bases left between them. CDR1 and CDR2 (germline): LGHNA, YSLEER. The CDR3 is 16 residues long. The chain's CDR3 is CASSQSRVVVSDTQYF. The CDR3 nucleotides are TGCGCCAGCAGCCAGTCAAGGGTAGTGGTGTCAGATACGCAGTATTTT.

A word on this clonotype: The junction does not match germline at one end; this may be a read error. The chain uses TRBV20-1 and TRBJ1-2; no firm D call. Germline V gene data show CDR1 as DFQATT and CDR2 as SNEGSKA (reference sequence). The CDR3 consists of 14 residues. CDR3 loop: CSARGSKTNYGDTF. The CDR3 bases are TGCAGTGCTAGAGGGTCGAAGACTAACTATGGCGACACCTTC.

The chain couples TRBV18 to TRBJ2-7; 9 bases fit TRBD2. This CDR3 is 14 amino acids long. V was pared by 0 bases and J by 7 bases, with 4 bases of the junction left unmatched. The germline V gene encodes CDR1 KGHSH and CDR2 LQKENI. CDR3: CASSPPSGGREQYF. The CDR3 coding sequence is TGTGCCAGCTCACCACCGAGCGGGGGGAGGGAGCAGTACTTC. Using reference TRBV18 and TRBJ2-7 for the parts outside the CDR3, the full variable domain is NAGVMQNPRHLVRRRGQEARLRCSPMKGHSHVYWYRQLPEEGLKFMVYLQKENIIDESGMPKERFSAEFPKEGPSILRIQQVVRGDSAAYFCASSPPSGGREQYFGPGTRLTVT.

The CDR3 here is CASSYGLTRGEQYF. CDR3 DNA: TGTGCCAGCAGTTACGGTCTGACGAGGGGCGAGCAGTACTTC. The chain combines TRBV6-5 with TRBJ2-7, with D perhaps being TRBD1 or TRBD2 (5 bases each). CDR1 is MNHEY and CDR2 is SVGAGI in the germline V gene. This CDR3 spans 14 amino acids. V lost 2 bases and J lost 6, with 14 bases in between.

The chain recombines TRBV9 with TRBJ2-7; a weak D match, TRBD2 (5 bases). The J call may be mistaken, given a closer DNA end match to TRBJ2-4. CDR3 length equals 13 residues. Germline assignment: CDR1 SGDLS and CDR2 YYNGEE. CDR3 DNA sequence: TGTGCCAGCAGCGTAGATCAAGAGGGCATTCAGTACTTC. It encodes CASSVDQEGIQYF.

This clonotype was seen a handful of times. V is TRBV15 and J is TRBJ2-3, with 8 nucleotides matching TRBD2. CDR3 length equals 16 residues. CDR1 LNHNV and CDR2 YYDKDF come from the germline V gene (reference sequence). After removal of 3 bases from V and 2 bases from J, the junction contained 7 bases not matched to a gene. The CDR3 region is CATSSGGGPPTDTQYF. CDR3 sequence (DNA): TGTGCCACCAGCAGCGGGGGGGGACCACCCACAGATACGCAGTATTTT.

The chain combines TRBV4-3 with TRBJ1-3, with unresolved D. This CDR3 is built from 16 residues. Trimming removed 1 base from V and 0 bases from J, with 10 bases in between. Germline V gives CDR1 LGHNA, CDR2 YSLEER. CDR3 in DNA: TGCGCCAGCAGCCAAGGTCGCAGGAGCTCTGGAAACACCATATATTTT. The encoded protein is CASSQGRRSSGNTIYF.

The genes are TRBV7-9 and TRBJ1-1, with a weak D call TRBD1 (5 bases). Looked up from germline, CDR1 is SEHNR and CDR2 is FQNEAQ (reference sequence). The V end was cut by 5 bases, the J end by 3 bases, with 10 bases between. This CDR3 is built from 13 residues. The CDR3 nucleotides read TGTGCCAGCAGCCGTCGGGGGGACACTGAAGCTTTCTTT. Amino acids: CASSRRGDTEAFF. Supplemented by reference TRBV7-9 and TRBJ1-1, the full variable domain reads DTGVSQNPRHKITKRGQNVTFRCDPISEHNRLYWYRQTLGQGPEFLTYFQNEAQLEKSRLLSDRFSAERPKGSFSTLEIQRTEQGDSAMYLCASSRRGDTEAFFGQGTRLTVV.

The chain couples TRBV4-3 to TRBJ2-1, with TRBD2 identical over 7 bases. With V trimmed by 0 bases and J by 9 bases, 14 bases remained unmatched. Germline CDR1 and CDR2: LGHNA and YSLEER. There are 17 residues in the CDR3. The CDR3 protein is CASSQEGWMAGVGEQFF. Written as DNA, the CDR3 is TGCGCCAGCAGCCAAGAAGGGTGGATGGCGGGGGTCGGTGAGCAGTTCTTC.

This clonotype was found a few times. The chain employs TRBV6-2 or TRBV6-3 and TRBJ2-7; a weak D match, TRBD1 (7 bases). CDR1 and CDR2 (germline): MNHEY, SVGEGT. This CDR3 is built from 15 residues. With 7 bases removed from V and 1 base from J, the gap between germline ends came to 17 bases. CDR3: CASTPGGGYSYEQYF. As DNA, the CDR3 is TGTGCCAGCACCCCTGGAGGGGGCTATTCCTACGAGCAGTACTTC.

This clonotype appeared a single time. The chain employs TRBV5-6 and TRBJ2-7; D may correspond to TRBD1 or TRBD2 (6 bases each). The CDR3 spans 14 residues. The V and J ends lost 2 bases and 10 bases respectively, with 19 bases between them. CDR1 is SGHDT, CDR2 YYEEEE, per germline. CDR3 nucleotide sequence: TGTGCCAGCAGCTTTTCTGGGTCTCGGGGGCACCAGTACTTC. It translates to CASSFSGSRGHQYF.